A single sample is the source of the 28 T cell receptor beta chains below, sequenced in a study of graft-versus-host responses after intestinal transplantation. The assay was immunoSEQ multiplex PCR, and TCRdb's table has in-frame clones only and misses some. The profile shows roughly 110,000 clones, approximately 93% of them singletons. Antigens for these TCRs are unknown. The input for sequencing was unstimulated CD8+ T cells sorted from spleen or lymph node cells, taken before transplant. Receptors originate from a human donor who was the organ donor for an intestinal transplant.

The gene calls are TRBV5-4 and TRBJ2-7, with 14 bases aligning to TRBD2. Trimming cost V 4 bases and J 5 bases; bases outside gene matches: 8. Germline V gives CDR1 SGHNT, CDR2 YYREEE (reference sequence). The CDR3 runs 16 residues. CDR3 in amino acids: CASSPGLAGEEDEQYF. The DNA of the CDR3 is TGTGCCAGCAGCCCGGGACTAGCGGGAGAGGAGGACGAGCAGTACTTC.

The rearrangement links TRBV4-3 to TRBJ2-7; the D gene is possibly TRBD1 (6 bases). V dropped 3 bases and J dropped 0 bases, with 9 bases sitting between them. The germline V gene encodes CDR1 LGHNA and CDR2 YSLEER. This CDR3 contains 14 residues. The CDR3 nucleotides read TGCGCCAGCAGCCATTTGGACAGCTCCTACGAGCAGTACTTC. As protein: CASSHLDSSYEQYF.

The V gene is TRBV4-3, the J gene TRBJ2-2; the match to TRBD2 covers 10 bases. The V gene end was trimmed by 4 bases and the J gene end by 1 base; junction bases not matched to a gene: 9. CDR3 size: 18 residues. The germline gives CDR1 LGHNA, CDR2 YSLEER. The CDR3 loop is CASSRWTSGDWNTGELFF. The CDR3 DNA reads TGCGCCAGCAGCCGGTGGACTAGCGGAGATTGGAACACCGGGGAGCTGTTTTTT.

The rearrangement links TRBV6-5 to TRBJ2-7, with D hard to call. Trimming left V 0 bases short and J 2 bases short, with 14 bases between. The CDR3 totals 16 residues. CDR1 and CDR2 (germline): MNHEY, SVGAGI. CDR3 nucleotide sequence: TGTGCCAGCAGTTACTCTTCGACAAGAACCCCCTACGAGCAGTACTTC. This translates into CASSYSSTRTPYEQYF.

A note on this clone: Germline is not matched at one junction end, which may reflect a read error. The sample has other DNA sequences that encode this CDR3 too. The V gene is TRBV9, the J gene TRBJ2-1; 7 bases fit TRBD2. The CDR3 has 13 amino acids. In germline, CDR1 is SGDLS, CDR2 YYNGEE. The CDR3 region is CASSVVGGIEQFF. DNA for the CDR3: TGCGCCAGCAGCGTAGTGGGGGGGATAGAGCAGTTCTTC.

The J gene is TRBJ2-1, the V gene TRBV14, with D possibly TRBD1 on 6 matching bases. CDR1 is SGHDN, CDR2 FVKESK, per germline. V was shortened by 1 base and J by 3 bases, with 16 bases between the two germline ends. The CDR3 totals 17 residues. The CDR3 sequence is CASSQGQGTDFYNEQFF. The CDR3 DNA reads as TGTGCCAGCAGCCAAGGTCAGGGGACCGACTTCTACAATGAGCAGTTCTTC.

The chain uses TRBV4-3 and TRBJ2-5, with 9 bases that match TRBD2. V trimming: 0 bases; J trimming: 3 bases; junction bases outside the gene matches: 8. This CDR3 is 17 amino acids long. Germline V gene sequence: CDR1 LGHNA, CDR2 YSLEER. Here the CDR3 DNA reads TGCGCCAGCAGCCAAGAGTGGCTGCGGGAGGGGAAAGAGACCCAGTACTTC. This gives the protein CASSQEWLREGKETQYF.

The V call is TRBV4-3, the J call TRBJ2-7, with TRBD1 matching over 10 bases. V gave up 1 base and J gave up 5 bases; unmatched junction bases: 5. This CDR3 contains 15 residues. The germline CDR1 and CDR2 sequences are LGHNA and YSLEER. The CDR3 bases are TGCGCCAGCAGCCAAGCCCCCGGACAGGGGGACGAGCAGTACTTC. Amino acid sequence: CASSQAPGQGDEQYF.

The chain is built from TRBV6-1 and TRBJ1-1; D is perhaps TRBD1 (6 bases). The length of the CDR3 is 15 residues. With 4 bases removed from V and 1 base from J, the gap between germline ends came to 13 bases. Germline assignment: CDR1 MNHNS and CDR2 SASEGT. This chain's CDR3 is CASSVKLQGNTEAFF. The DNA for the CDR3 is TGTGCCAGCAGTGTAAAGTTACAGGGGAACACTGAAGCTTTCTTT.

The chain has TRBV13 and TRBJ2-1, with D tentatively TRBD2 (5 bases). V was clipped by 4 bases and J by 3 bases, with 13 bases between them. Germline values: CDR1 PRHDT, CDR2 FYEKMQ (reference sequence). The CDR3 extends over 15 amino acids. CDR3 sequence (DNA): TGTGCCAGCAGCTCGAGCGGTGACCTCTACAATGAGCAGTTCTTC. Its protein product is CASSSSGDLYNEQFF.

The V call is TRBV5-6, the J call TRBJ2-4; D possibly corresponds to TRBD1 (6 bases). The germline V gene has CDR1 SGHDT and CDR2 YYEEEE. This CDR3 is built from 15 residues. V was trimmed by 4 bases and J by 0 bases, leaving 11 bases between them. The CDR3: CASSNQGRAKNIQYF. The CDR3 nucleotides are TGTGCCAGCAGCAATCAGGGGCGAGCCAAAAACATTCAGTACTTC.

The V call is TRBV7-2, the J call TRBJ1-5; no clear D gene. Germline V gives CDR1 SGHTA, CDR2 FQGNSA. This CDR3 region has 15 residues. The germline V and J ends were trimmed by 3 bases and 0 bases, with 9 bases remaining between them. This CDR3 reads CASSFGVYSNQPQHF. The DNA for the CDR3 is TGTGCCAGCAGCTTTGGGGTATATAGCAATCAGCCCCAGCATTTT.

The chain has TRBV4-1 and TRBJ1-2; 7 nucleotides match TRBD1. Germline CDR1 MGHRA, CDR2 YSYEKL. The CDR3 has 16 residues. V lost 2 bases to trimming and J lost 8 bases; unmatched junction nucleotides: 14. CDR3 sequence (DNA): TGCGCCAGCAGCCAATCGAAGGGGGCAGGGCCAAGGGGCTACACCTTC. Its protein is CASSQSKGAGPRGYTF.

This clone was seen a single time. This chain connects TRBV4-3 to TRBJ1-4; the match to TRBD1 covers 7 bases. With 0 bases clipped from V and 3 bases from J, the junction kept 4 bases outside the gene matches. Germline V CDR1 and CDR2: LGHNA, YSLEER. The CDR3 is made up of 16 amino acids. The CDR3 sequence is CASSQDDRAPNEKLFF. DNA of the CDR3: TGCGCCAGCAGCCAAGATGACAGGGCTCCTAATGAAAAACTGTTTTTT.

The chain carries TRBV9 and TRBJ1-4, with 7 bases that match TRBD1. Germline V gene sequence: CDR1 SGDLS, CDR2 YYNGEE. V was clipped by 4 bases and J by 0 bases; unmatched bases: 9. This CDR3 has 17 residues. CDR3 DNA sequence: TGTGCCAGCAGCCCAGACAGGGCGTTAACAACTAATGAAAAACTGTTTTTT. This translates into CASSPDRALTTNEKLFF.

V gene TRBV27 combines with J gene TRBJ2-7; the match to TRBD2 covers 11 bases. The CDR3 covers 15 residues. The germline gives CDR1 MNHEY, CDR2 SMNVEV (reference sequence). V lost 6 bases, J lost 0 bases, and 4 bases stayed unmatched. The CDR3 sequence: CASSLAGGSSYEQYF. CDR3 sequence (DNA): TGTGCCAGCAGCTTAGCGGGAGGGAGCTCCTACGAGCAGTACTTC.

The chain uses TRBV19 and TRBJ2-1; TRBD2 matches at 8 bases. The CDR3 has 10 residues. Unmatched junction bases numbered 2, after V lost 6 bases and J lost 13 bases. Germline V gene lookup returns CDR1 LNHDA and CDR2 SQIVND (reference sequence). CDR3 DNA sequence: TGTGCCAGTAGCGGGAGGGTTCAGTTCTTC. It translates to CASSGRVQFF.

CDR3 in DNA: TGTGCCAGCAGTGAAGACAGGTTCCCCTACGAGCAGTACTTC. Its translation: CASSEDRFPYEQYF. The gene calls are TRBV6-1 and TRBJ2-7, with D perhaps matching TRBD1 (5 bases). The germline CDR1 and CDR2 sequences are MNHNS and SASEGT. The CDR3 loop spans 14 amino acids. V dropped 1 base and J dropped 2 bases, with 9 bases sitting between them.

The chain couples TRBV2 to TRBJ2-7; D uncertain. CDR1 and CDR2 from the germline V gene are SNHLY and FYNNEI. V lost 8 bases to trimming and J lost 2 bases, with 13 bases between them. This CDR3 comprises 13 residues. The CDR3 reads CASSRLGTYEQYF. CDR3 DNA sequence: TGTGCCAGCTCTCGGCTCGGCACCTACGAGCAGTACTTC.

This clone came up once. This CDR3 is CASSRGDGGADTGELFF. The CDR3 DNA reads as TGCGCCAGCAGCCGGGGAGACGGCGGGGCGGACACCGGGGAGCTGTTTTTT. The rearrangement joins TRBV4-3 to TRBJ2-2; D possibly corresponds to TRBD2 (6 bases). The CDR3 is 17 amino acids. Looked up from germline, CDR1 is LGHNA and CDR2 is YSLEER. Between the trimmed V and J ends, which lost 4 bases and 3 bases, there was a span of 18 bases.

V is TRBV30 and J is TRBJ2-1, with D perhaps matching TRBD2 (5 bases). The CDR3 has 15 amino acids. Germline CDR1 and CDR2: GTSNPN and SVGIG (reference sequence). The V end was cut by 0 bases, the J end by 9 bases, with 18 bases between. The CDR3 nucleotides are TGTGCCTGGAGTGTAAGCGGTTTCCCTCCCCCTGAGCAGTTCTTC. Residues: CAWSVSGFPPPEQFF.

The chain employs TRBV9 and TRBJ1-5, with D perhaps matching TRBD1 (6 bases). This CDR3 is 14 amino acids long. The ends were cut back, 4 bases at V and 5 bases at J, with 13 bases in the middle. Per germline, CDR1 SGDLS and CDR2 YYNGEE. The CDR3 loop is CASSLTDSHQPQHF. As DNA, the CDR3 is TGTGCCAGCAGCCTCACGGACAGCCATCAGCCCCAGCATTTT.

The chain recombines TRBV2 with TRBJ2-7; TRBD2 matches 8 bases. CDR1 is SNHLY and CDR2 is FYNNEI in the germline V gene. Trimming took 6 bases from V and 0 from J; bases not matched to a gene: 7. The CDR3 runs 15 residues. DNA of the CDR3: TGTGCCAGCAGGTCTACTAGCGGATACTCCTACGAGCAGTACTTC. Amino acids: CASRSTSGYSYEQYF.

This clone turned up a few times. The chain is built from TRBV7-8 and TRBJ1-2; 7 positions match TRBD1. The V segment lost 1 base and the J segment 2 bases; nucleotides outside the gene matches: 4. This CDR3 spans 15 amino acids. Germline V gene sequence: CDR1 SGHVS, CDR2 FQNEAQ. CDR3 residues: CASSLEGQLNYGYTF. The DNA of the CDR3 is TGTGCCAGCAGCTTAGAGGGACAGCTGAACTATGGCTACACCTTC. Full variable domain (outside the CDR3, taken from reference TRBV7-8 and TRBJ1-2): GAGVSQSPRYKVAKRGQDVALRCDPISGHVSLFWYQQALGQGPEFLTYFQNEAQLDKSGLPSDRFFAERPEGSVSTLKIQRTQQEDSAVYLCASSLEGQLNYGYTFGSGTRLTVV.

The chain employs TRBV19 and TRBJ1-2; possible D gene TRBD1, 5 bases. V lost 6 bases and J 8 bases, leaving 7 bases between the germline ends. The CDR3 runs to 10 residues. The germline gives CDR1 LNHDA, CDR2 SQIVND (reference sequence). The DNA of the CDR3 is TGTGCCAGTAGGGGACCGGGCTACACCTTC. It translates to CASRGPGYTF.

The rearrangement uses TRBV13 and TRBJ2-3; D may be TRBD1 (6 bases). Trimming stripped 10 bases from V and 8 bases from J, with 22 bases between. CDR1 and CDR2 from the germline V gene are PRHDT and FYEKMQ (reference sequence). The CDR3 covers 14 residues. In nucleotides, the CDR3 is TGTGCCACCCAAAGGCAGGGGCTCCCTTCTACGCAGTATTTT. The encoded protein is CATQRQGLPSTQYF.

V and J are TRBV7-9 and TRBJ2-1, with 9 nucleotides matching TRBD1. V was clipped by 4 bases and J by 8 bases; unmatched bases: 15. CDR1 and CDR2 from the germline V gene are SEHNR and FQNEAQ (reference sequence). The CDR3 is made up of 17 amino acids. DNA for the CDR3: TGTGCCAGCAGCTCGATAACCGGGACAGGGAGGAGTGATGAGCAGTTCTTC. Translation gives CASSSITGTGRSDEQFF.

In its sample, this clone was seen once. The chain combines TRBV4-3 with TRBJ2-7; no firm D call. V dropped 1 base and J dropped 5 bases, with 9 bases sitting between them. Germline CDR1 and CDR2: LGHNA and YSLEER. The length of the CDR3 is 13 residues. The CDR3 protein is CASSQVSGHEQYF. Here the CDR3 DNA reads TGCGCCAGCAGCCAAGTTTCTGGCCACGAGCAGTACTTC.